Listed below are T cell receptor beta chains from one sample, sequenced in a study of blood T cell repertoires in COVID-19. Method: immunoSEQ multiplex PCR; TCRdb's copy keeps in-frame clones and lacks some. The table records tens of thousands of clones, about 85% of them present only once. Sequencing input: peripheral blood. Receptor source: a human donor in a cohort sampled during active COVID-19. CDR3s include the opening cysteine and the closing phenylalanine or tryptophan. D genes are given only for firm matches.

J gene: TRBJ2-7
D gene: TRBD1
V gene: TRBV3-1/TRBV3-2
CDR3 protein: CASSPGTAPYEQYF

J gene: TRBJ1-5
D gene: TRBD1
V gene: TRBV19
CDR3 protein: CASRELGTGGTGGNQPQHF

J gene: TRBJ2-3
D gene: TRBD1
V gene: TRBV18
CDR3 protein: CASSRDRGLTDTQYF

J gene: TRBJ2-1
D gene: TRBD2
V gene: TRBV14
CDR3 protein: CASSQLLAGTNEQFF

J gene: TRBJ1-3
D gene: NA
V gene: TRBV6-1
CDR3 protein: CASSEMAGSGNTIYF

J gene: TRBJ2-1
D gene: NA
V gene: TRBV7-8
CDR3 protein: CASSFGADRTGEQFF

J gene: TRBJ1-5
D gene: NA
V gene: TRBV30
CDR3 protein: CAWSPGSDQPQHF

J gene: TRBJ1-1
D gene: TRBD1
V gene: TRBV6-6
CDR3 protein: CASSSTSGQGNTEAFF

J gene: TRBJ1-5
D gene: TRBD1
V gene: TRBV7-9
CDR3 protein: CASSLQGDINQPQHF

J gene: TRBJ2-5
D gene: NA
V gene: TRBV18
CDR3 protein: CASSPGTSWGETQYF

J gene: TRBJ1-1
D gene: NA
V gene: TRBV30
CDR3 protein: CAWRYGGGTEAFF

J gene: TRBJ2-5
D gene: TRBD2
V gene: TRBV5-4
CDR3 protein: CASSWGGGETQYF

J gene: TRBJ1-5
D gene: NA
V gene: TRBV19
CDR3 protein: CASSLHRDQPQHF